The 23 T cell receptor beta chains in this list originate from one sample, sequenced in a study of T cell responses to AZD1222 COVID-19 vaccine (dated by TCRdb to the early 2020s). The library was generated by the immunoSEQ multiplex PCR assay. TCRdb took over this immuneACCESS table, retaining in-frame rearrangements with V and J assigned. Such tables are incomplete; in checked studies, under half of the missing clones stem from an unresolved V gene, and the remainder is unexplained. This sample gives some 140,000 clones in total; over 85% of them show up just once. The top ten clones comprise about 20% of the sample. Read against the paper, the sample's time point label means: baseline before first vaccination. The specimen comprised peripheral blood, sampled on day 0 of AZD1222 vaccination. The receptors originated from an adult in good health.

The chain joins TRBV5-8 to TRBJ2-1, with D unclear. The germline V gene encodes CDR1 SGHTS and CDR2 YDEGEE. V lost 2 bases to trimming and J lost 0 bases, with 6 bases between them. The CDR3 covers 14 residues. The CDR3 is CASSFRSSYNEQFF. CDR3 DNA sequence: TGTGCCAGCAGCTTCCGTAGCTCCTACAATGAGCAGTTCTTC.

V is TRBV27 and J is TRBJ2-2; a possible D gene is TRBD2 (6 bases). Trimming stripped 7 bases from V and 0 bases from J, with 12 bases between. The CDR3 is 15 residues long. Germline V CDR1 and CDR2: MNHEY, SMNVEV (reference sequence). CDR3 DNA: TGTGCCAGCACCCCCGGCGGGGCGAACACCGGGGAGCTGTTTTTT. Its protein product is CASTPGGANTGELFF.

This chain uses TRBV11-2 with TRBJ2-4; D gene unclear. Trimming removed 2 bases from V and 12 bases from J, with 11 bases in between. The CDR3 loop spans 12 amino acids. Looked up from germline, CDR1 is SGHAT and CDR2 is FQNNGV. The CDR3 DNA reads as TGTGCCAGCAGCTTAACCGGACCGACTCAGTACTTC. This encodes CASSLTGPTQYF.

V and J are TRBV5-6 and TRBJ1-6; D is possibly TRBD1 (6 bases). The V gene's germline CDR1 is SGHDT and CDR2 YYEEEE. The CDR3 has 14 residues. V lost 4 bases, J lost 8 bases, and 13 bases lay in between. The CDR3 coding sequence is TGTGCCAGCAGCCTCGGACAGACGGATTCACCCCTCCACTTT. Translation gives CASSLGQTDSPLHF.

This clone was seen a single time. J is TRBJ1-5 and V is TRBV5-1; D possibly corresponds to TRBD1 (6 bases). V gave up 2 bases and J gave up 2 bases, with 11 bases separating them. CDR1 SGHRS and CDR2 YFSETQ come from the germline V gene. This CDR3 has 15 amino acids. The chain's CDR3 is CASSFSGVGNQPQHF. The CDR3 DNA reads TGCGCCAGCAGCTTTTCAGGGGTCGGCAATCAGCCCCAGCATTTT. The whole variable domain, remainder taken from reference TRBV5-1 and TRBJ1-5, is KAGVTQTPRYLIKTRGQQVTLSCSPISGHRSVSWYQQTPGQGLQFLFEYFSETQRNKGNFPGRFSGRQFSNSRSEMNVSTLELGDSALYLCASSFSGVGNQPQHFGDGTRLSIL.

This chain connects TRBV20-1 to TRBJ2-5; D gene uncertain. Trimming cost V 1 base and J 5 bases, with 2 bases left between them. The CDR3 covers 10 residues. Germline V gives CDR1 DFQATT, CDR2 SNEGSKA (reference sequence). CDR3 loop: CSARAETQYF. The CDR3 DNA reads as TGCAGTGCTAGAGCGGAGACCCAGTACTTC.

The V gene is TRBV5-1, the J gene TRBJ2-5, with 8 bases matching TRBD1. This CDR3 comprises 16 residues. V lost 3 bases to trimming and J lost 4 bases; unmatched junction nucleotides: 11. Looked up from germline, CDR1 is SGHRS and CDR2 is YFSETQ. In nucleotides, the CDR3 is TGCGCCAGCAGCTGGACAGGGAATGGAGCCGCAGAGACCCAGTACTTC. Translation gives CASSWTGNGAAETQYF.

The CDR3 DNA sequence: TGTGCCAGCAGCCCTTTGGGAGGACTTGGCTACACCTTC. Translated: CASSPLGGLGYTF. The rearrangement uses TRBV12-3 or TRBV12-4 and TRBJ1-2; D is unresolved. The CDR3 length is 13 residues. The V and J ends lost 6 bases and 7 bases respectively, with 15 bases between them.

This rearrangement joins TRBV30 to TRBJ1-5; perhaps TRBD1 as D (6 bases). V lost 1 base and J 7 bases, leaving 14 bases between the germline ends. The length of the CDR3 is 14 residues. CDR1 is GTSNPN and CDR2 is SVGIG in the germline V gene (reference sequence). CDR3 sequence reads: CAWSAAGEEQPQHF. CDR3 coding DNA: TGTGCCTGGAGTGCCGCAGGGGAAGAACAGCCCCAGCATTTT.

This clone appeared a few times. This chain joins TRBV19 and TRBJ1-2, with a tentative D call TRBD1 (6 bases). The CDR3 consists of 14 residues. Trimming shortened V by 6 bases and J by 4 bases, and 15 bases separated the two germline ends. Germline-derived CDR1 and CDR2 are LNHDA and SQIVND (reference sequence). DNA of the CDR3: TGTGCCAGTAGACTGAGGGGGAAGATCTATGGCTACACCTTC. Translation: CASRLRGKIYGYTF.

This chain links TRBV28 with TRBJ1-5; 9 nucleotides match TRBD1. CDR1 is MDHEN and CDR2 is SYDVKM in the germline V gene. The V and J ends lost 4 bases and 3 bases, in that order; junction bases with no gene match: 4. This CDR3 is built from 15 residues. CDR3 nucleotides: TGTGCCAGCAGTTCGGGACAGGGAATCAATCAGCCCCAGCATTTT. It translates to CASSSGQGINQPQHF.

This rearrangement joins TRBV18 to TRBJ2-7, with D possibly TRBD2 on 5 matching bases. The CDR3 extends over 16 amino acids. With 3 bases removed from V and 0 bases from J, the gap between germline ends came to 15 bases. Germline V gene data show CDR1 as KGHSH and CDR2 as LQKENI. This chain's CDR3 is CASSPSAATSSYEQYF. The CDR3 nucleotides are TGTGCCAGCTCACCCTCGGCGGCTACTAGCTCCTACGAGCAGTACTTC.

This rearrangement joins TRBV24-1 to TRBJ2-5; D is possibly TRBD1 or TRBD2 (6 bases each). The CDR3 runs 14 residues. V was shortened by 5 bases and J by 7 bases, with 16 bases between the two germline ends. CDR1 and CDR2 from the germline V gene are KGHDR and SFDVKD. CDR3 residues: CATSVSGQAGTQYF. The CDR3, as DNA: TGTGCCACCAGTGTTTCGGGACAAGCGGGGACCCAGTACTTC.

J is TRBJ2-1 and V is TRBV18, with D possibly matching TRBD1 (6 bases). CDR3 length: 12 residues. With 2 bases removed from V and 14 bases from J, the gap between germline ends came to 13 bases. The germline gives CDR1 KGHSH, CDR2 LQKENI. In nucleotides, the CDR3 is TGTGCCAGCTCACCATTAGGGACAATGGAGTTCTTC. This codes for CASSPLGTMEFF.

V is TRBV7-2 and J is TRBJ2-7; D not certain. V lost 5 bases and J lost 3, with 11 bases in between. CDR3 length equals 13 residues. Germline CDR1 reads SGHTA; CDR2 reads FQGNSA. DNA of the CDR3: TGTGCCAGCAGCGGAAACCGAGTCTACGAGCAGTACTTC. Encoded protein: CASSGNRVYEQYF.

V is TRBV30 and J is TRBJ2-7, with 7 bases fitting TRBD1. The CDR3 totals 13 residues. Losses at the gene ends were 2 bases for V and 2 bases for J; bases not matched to a gene: 3. From germline, CDR1 is GTSNPN and CDR2 SVGIG (reference sequence). This CDR3 reads CAWSIGTAYEQYF. The CDR3 nucleotides read TGTGCCTGGAGTATCGGGACAGCCTACGAGCAGTACTTC. The full variable domain, with the rest looked up from reference TRBV30 and TRBJ2-7, is SQTIHQWPATLVQPVGSPLSLECTVEGTSNPNLYWYRQAAGRGLQLLFYSVGIGQISSEVPQNLSASRPQDRQFILSSKKLLLSDSGFYLCAWSIGTAYEQYFGPGTRLTVT.

This chain joins TRBV11-1 and TRBJ2-1; D ambiguous. The ends were cut back, 5 bases at V and 10 bases at J, with 15 bases in the middle. Germline V gives CDR1 SGHAT, CDR2 FQDESV (reference sequence). The CDR3 sequence is 13 residues long. The CDR3 DNA is TGTGCCAGCAGCCGACGGGCCCTGGAGGAGCAGTTCTTC. Its translation: CASSRRALEEQFF.

The chain uses TRBV12-3 or TRBV12-4 and TRBJ1-6; unclear D gene. The V end was cut by 2 bases, the J end by 8 bases, with 7 bases between. This CDR3 region has 13 residues. The CDR3 loop reads CASSLLPDSPLHF. The CDR3 region has the DNA TGTGCCAGCAGTTTACTGCCTGATTCACCCCTCCACTTT.

This chain joins TRBV6-4 and TRBJ1-6; no clear D gene. Germline CDR1 is MRHNA and CDR2 is SNTAGT. The CDR3 loop spans 13 amino acids. The V end was cut by 6 bases, the J end by 7 bases, with 10 bases between. The CDR3 DNA follows: TGTGCCAGCAGCTCGGGGTTAAATTCACCCCTCCACTTT. Amino acids: CASSSGLNSPLHF.

This clone was observed once. The V call is TRBV24-1, the J call TRBJ2-5; 9 positions match TRBD1. CDR3 length: 16 amino acids. Germline values: CDR1 KGHDR, CDR2 SFDVKD. J was trimmed by 2 bases and V by 4 bases; bases with no gene match: 7. CDR3 protein: CATSDPGTGRQETQYF. Here the CDR3 DNA reads TGTGCCACCAGTGACCCCGGGACAGGGAGGCAAGAGACCCAGTACTTC.

This chain connects TRBV28 to TRBJ2-2, with TRBD1 identical over 8 bases. The trim removed 3 bases at V and 7 bases at J, leaving 10 bases unmatched. Germline CDR1 and CDR2: MDHEN and SYDVKM. The CDR3 is 16 amino acids. The CDR3 region is CASSFRARTGFGELFF. For the CDR3, the DNA is TGTGCCAGCAGTTTTAGGGCCCGGACAGGGTTCGGGGAGCTGTTTTTT.

V gene TRBV5-1 combines with J gene TRBJ2-7; D unclear. Germline V gene lookup returns CDR1 SGHRS and CDR2 YFSETQ. V lost 4 bases and J 4 bases, leaving 12 bases between the germline ends. This CDR3 contains 13 residues. CDR3 bases: TGCGCCAGCAGCACCGAATACCTGTACGAGCAGTACTTC. Its translation is CASSTEYLYEQYF. Complete variable domain (other parts from reference TRBV5-1 and TRBJ2-7): KAGVTQTPRYLIKTRGQQVTLSCSPISGHRSVSWYQQTPGQGLQFLFEYFSETQRNKGNFPGRFSGRQFSNSRSEMNVSTLELGDSALYLCASSTEYLYEQYFGPGTRLTVT.

The gene calls are TRBV2 and TRBJ2-5, with D unresolved. The CDR3 runs to 14 residues. CDR1 is SNHLY and CDR2 is FYNNEI in the germline V gene. Deletions cut 6 bases from V and 7 bases from J, with 18 bases between. In nucleotides, the CDR3 is TGTGCCAGCAGCTACGGACGAGGCTCAGGGACCCAGTACTTC. Residues: CASSYGRGSGTQYF.